The 29 T cell receptor beta chains in this list originate from one sample, sequenced in a study of OX40 agonist ivuxolimab in advanced cancers. TCRdb's copy holds only in-frame clones and misses some; the assay was immunoSEQ multiplex PCR. Of 35,000 to 45,000 clones listed, more than 75% are singletons. The sample here was CD4+ or CD8+ T cells sorted from blood, taken in a trial of the OX40 agonist ivuxolimab. The source is an adult with an advanced solid tumor such as melanoma, head and neck, liver or kidney cancer.

This clone was counted once. The V call is TRBV28, the J call TRBJ2-1, with 12 bases fitting TRBD1. Germline values: CDR1 MDHEN, CDR2 SYDVKM. The CDR3 contains 19 residues. The V segment lost 5 bases and the J segment 3 bases; nucleotides outside the gene matches: 14. The CDR3 protein is CASSLPGTGGEAFYNEQFF. The CDR3 DNA reads as TGTGCCAGCAGTCTACCCGGGACAGGGGGCGAAGCGTTCTACAATGAGCAGTTCTTC.

The chain employs TRBV11-2 and TRBJ2-1; 7 bases fit TRBD2. In germline, CDR1 is SGHAT, CDR2 FQNNGV. The trim removed 3 bases at V and 6 bases at J, leaving 5 bases unmatched. The CDR3 extends over 14 amino acids. DNA for the CDR3: TGTGCCAGCAGCTTGGGCGGGAGTCGCAATGAGCAGTTCTTC. This codes for CASSLGGSRNEQFF.

The V call is TRBV10-3, the J call TRBJ2-5; D uncertain. This CDR3 is 14 amino acids long. CDR1 ENHRY and CDR2 SYGVKD come from the germline V gene. The V gene lost 4 bases and the J gene lost 5 bases, with 14 bases spanning the gap. Here the CDR3 DNA reads TGTGCCATCAGTGCGGATCCCCCAATGGAGACCCAGTACTTC. Its protein product is CAISADPPMETQYF.

The chain has TRBV28 and TRBJ2-1, with TRBD2 matching 12 bases. Germline CDR1 reads MDHEN; CDR2 reads SYDVKM. The V gene end was trimmed by 2 bases and the J gene end by 9 bases; junction bases not matched to a gene: 11. The CDR3 extends over 17 amino acids. The CDR3 loop reads CASSLLLPSGRAGEQFF. CDR3 in DNA: TGTGCCAGCAGTTTACTACTACCTAGCGGGAGGGCTGGTGAGCAGTTCTTC.

CDR3 nucleotides: TGTGCCAGCAGCTTAGCAGGGTGGTTCTACAATGAGCAGTTCTTC. This gives the protein CASSLAGWFYNEQFF. V usage is TRBV7-6 and J usage is TRBJ2-1; D not certain. Germline assignment: CDR1 SGHVS and CDR2 FNYEAQ. CDR3 length equals 15 residues. With 0 bases removed from V and 3 bases from J, the gap between germline ends came to 9 bases.

This sequence joins TRBV11-3 and TRBJ2-3, with D unclear. The CDR3 is 11 residues long. CDR1 is SGHNT and CDR2 is YENEEA in the germline V gene. V was pared by 5 bases and J by 6 bases, with 6 bases between. The chain's CDR3 is CASSHGDTQYF. As DNA, the CDR3 is TGTGCCAGCAGCCACGGGGATACGCAGTATTTT.

This clone has only one observation. This chain connects TRBV11-2 to TRBJ2-1, with TRBD1 as a possible D gene (6 bases). V was pared by 5 bases and J by 4 bases, with 12 bases between. This CDR3 has 14 residues. The germline V gene encodes CDR1 SGHAT and CDR2 FQNNGV. CDR3 loop: CASSTQDSYNEQFF. The DNA of the CDR3 is TGTGCCAGCAGCACCCAGGACAGTTACAATGAGCAGTTCTTC.

The genes are TRBV28 and TRBJ2-3; the D is unclear. CDR3 length: 13 amino acids. Trimming left V 1 base short and J 6 bases short, with 8 bases between. CDR1 is MDHEN, CDR2 SYDVKM, per germline. As DNA, the CDR3 is TGTGCCAGCAGTTTATATTATGCTGATACGCAGTATTTT. Translation: CASSLYYADTQYF.

The CDR3 bases are TGTGCCAGCGAGGAGATCCTCAGCTCCTACGAGCAGTACTTC. This codes for CASEEILSSYEQYF. The chain recombines TRBV6-1 with TRBJ2-5; D gene ambiguous. The J call is doubtful: the DNA matches TRBJ2-7 better. Per the germline V gene, CDR1 is MNHNS and CDR2 is SASEGT. The CDR3 runs to 14 residues.

This sequence joins TRBV19 and TRBJ1-1, with D unclear. CDR3 length equals 13 residues. Germline loops: CDR1 LNHDA, CDR2 SQIVND (reference sequence). V lost 1 base and J 1 base, leaving 4 bases between the germline ends. The CDR3 nucleotides are TGTGCCAGTAGTATAGGGACGAACACTGAAGCTTTCTTT. Residues: CASSIGTNTEAFF.

By share, this clone ranks as medium-sized (0.01 to 0.1%). The chain carries TRBV27 and TRBJ2-2; the match to TRBD2 covers 11 bases. The junction had 9 bases not matched to a gene; V was cut back by 7 bases and J by 5 bases. CDR1 is MNHEY, CDR2 SMNVEV, per germline (reference sequence). This CDR3 is 16 amino acids long. The CDR3: CASNPSGLAETGELFF. The CDR3 DNA reads as TGTGCCAGCAATCCCTCGGGACTAGCGGAAACCGGGGAGCTGTTTTTT.

This chain links TRBV5-5 with TRBJ2-7, with 9 bases identical to TRBD1. The junction had 5 bases not matched to a gene; V was cut back by 4 bases and J by 3 bases. Germline-derived CDR1 and CDR2 are SGHKS and YYEKEE (reference sequence). CDR3 length equals 14 residues. The CDR3 DNA reads as TGTGCCAGCAGCGCCCCGGGACAGGGCTACGAGCAGTACTTC. This encodes CASSAPGQGYEQYF. Full variable domain (outside the CDR3, taken from reference TRBV5-5 and TRBJ2-7): DAGVTQSPTHLIKTRGQQVTLRCSPISGHKSVSWYQQVLGQGPQFIFQYYEKEERGRGNFPDRFSARQFPNYSSELNVNALLLGDSALYLCASSAPGQGYEQYFGPGTRLTVT.

The rearrangement joins TRBV19 to TRBJ2-7; no firm D call. In germline, CDR1 is LNHDA, CDR2 SQIVND (reference sequence). The CDR3 totals 12 residues. The V gene lost 2 bases and the J gene lost 4 bases, with 6 bases spanning the gap. This CDR3 is CASSISGYEQYF. The CDR3 bases are TGTGCCAGTAGTATATCGGGTTACGAGCAGTACTTC.

This chain links TRBV7-6 with TRBJ2-7; D is uncertain. V lost 2 bases and J 2 bases, leaving 13 bases between the germline ends. Germline V gene sequence: CDR1 SGHVS, CDR2 FNYEAQ. This CDR3 contains 15 residues. The CDR3 here is CASSLISDFTYEQYF. The DNA of the CDR3 is TGTGCCAGCAGCTTAATTTCCGACTTTACCTACGAGCAGTACTTC. Complete variable domain (other parts from reference TRBV7-6 and TRBJ2-7): GAGVSQSPRYKVTKRGQDVALRCDPISGHVSLYWYRQALGQGPEFLTYFNYEAQQDKSGLPNDRFSAERPEGSISTLTIQRTEQRDSAMYRCASSLISDFTYEQYFGPGTRLTVT.

This sequence joins TRBV10-3 and TRBJ2-3; TRBD1 might be the D (5 bases). Trimming took off 0 bases at V and 2 bases at J, with 12 bases between the two ends. Germline-derived CDR1 and CDR2 are ENHRY and SYGVKD. CDR3 size: 16 residues. The CDR3 DNA is TGTGCCATCAGTGAGTCGAAGTACAGGTCCACAGATACGCAGTATTTT. Amino acid sequence: CAISESKYRSTDTQYF.

About this clone: At the DNA level, this CDR3 is encoded by other sequences in the same sample as well. This chain links TRBV27 with TRBJ1-1; perhaps TRBD1 as D (5 bases). This CDR3 has 13 residues. Trimming removed 3 bases at V and 1 base at J, with 6 bases between. The germline V gene encodes CDR1 MNHEY and CDR2 SMNVEV (reference sequence). Here the CDR3 DNA reads TGTGCCAGCAGTTTTGGGGGGAACACTGAAGCTTTCTTT. It yields the protein CASSFGGNTEAFF.

The chain employs TRBV15 and TRBJ2-5; a possible D gene is TRBD2 (7 bases). With 4 bases removed from V and 2 bases from J, the gap between germline ends came to 14 bases. The germline V gene has CDR1 LNHNV and CDR2 YYDKDF (reference sequence). The CDR3 consists of 15 residues. The CDR3 nucleotides read TGTGCCACCAGCATAGGGGGGGCTTGGCAAGAGACCCAGTACTTC. Residues: CATSIGGAWQETQYF.

This chain joins TRBV5-1 and TRBJ2-1; 11 bases are a match to TRBD2. In germline, CDR1 is SGHRS, CDR2 YFSETQ. With V trimmed by 2 bases and J by 8 bases, 6 bases remained unmatched. The CDR3 covers 15 residues. The CDR3 here is CASSFETSGSDEQFF. DNA of the CDR3: TGCGCCAGCAGCTTCGAAACTAGCGGGAGTGATGAGCAGTTCTTC.

The chain carries TRBV9 and TRBJ2-7; D may be TRBD2 (6 bases). The germline V gene has CDR1 SGDLS and CDR2 YYNGEE. Trimming cost V 5 bases and J 5 bases, with 17 bases left between them. There are 14 residues in the CDR3. In DNA, the CDR3 is TGTGCCAGCAGGGGAATCAGGGAGGAACACGAGCAGTACTTC. It translates to CASRGIREEHEQYF.

The chain recombines TRBV5-4 with TRBJ2-5, with 9 bases identical to TRBD1. The CDR3 has 15 residues. With 4 bases clipped from V and 5 bases from J, the junction kept 9 bases outside the gene matches. Germline CDR1 SGHNT, CDR2 YYREEE (reference sequence). DNA for the CDR3: TGTGCCAGCAGCAAAACCGGGACAGGGCATGAGACCCAGTACTTC. This codes for CASSKTGTGHETQYF.

V usage is TRBV7-9 and J usage is TRBJ2-5; D gene unclear. Per the germline V gene, CDR1 is SEHNR and CDR2 is FQNEAQ (reference sequence). Trimming removed 1 base at V and 7 bases at J, with 4 bases between. The CDR3 has 11 amino acids. The CDR3: CASSLGATQYF. The CDR3 DNA follows: TGTGCCAGCAGCTTAGGGGCGACCCAGTACTTC. Together with reference TRBV7-9 and TRBJ2-5, the CDR3 gives the full variable domain: DTGVSQNPRHKITKRGQNVTFRCDPISEHNRLYWYRQTLGQGPEFLTYFQNEAQLEKSRLLSDRFSAERPKGSFSTLEIQRTEQGDSAMYLCASSLGATQYFGPGTRLLVL.

V and J are TRBV7-9 and TRBJ2-5, with TRBD2 as a possible D gene (7 bases). In germline, CDR1 is SEHNR, CDR2 FQNEAQ (reference sequence). The CDR3 has 16 residues. V lost 5 bases, J lost 5 bases, and 21 bases lay in between. In DNA, the CDR3 is TGTGCCAGCAGCCCGGGGGGCGGGACCTTTGGGGAGACCCAGTACTTC. The encoded protein is CASSPGGGTFGETQYF.

The rearrangement joins TRBV11-3 to TRBJ2-7; D is undetermined. CDR3 length: 12 amino acids. Looked up from germline, CDR1 is SGHNT and CDR2 is YENEEA. V gave up 5 bases and J gave up 0 bases, with 5 bases separating them. This CDR3 is CASSSSSYEQYF. The CDR3 DNA is TGTGCCAGCAGCAGTAGCTCCTACGAGCAGTACTTC.

The V and J genes are TRBV13 and TRBJ1-1; maybe TRBD1 (5 bases). Trimming removed 5 bases at V and 0 bases at J, with 10 bases between. This CDR3 is 14 amino acids long. CDR1 and CDR2 from the germline V gene are PRHDT and FYEKMQ (reference sequence). CDR3 nucleotides: TGTGCCAGCAGCATGGGGACGGTGAACACTGAAGCTTTCTTT. Its translation: CASSMGTVNTEAFF. Looking up the rest from reference TRBV13 and TRBJ1-1 gives the full variable domain: AAGVIQSPRHLIKEKRETATLKCYPIPRHDTVYWYQQGPGQDPQFLISFYEKMQSDKGSIPDRFSAQQFSDYHSELNMSSLELGDSALYFCASSMGTVNTEAFFGQGTRLTVV.

The sample holds a few counts of this clone. This chain links TRBV7-9 with TRBJ2-6, with D perhaps TRBD1 (6 bases). Trimming cost V 1 base and J 2 bases, with 6 bases left between them. The CDR3 consists of 15 residues. The germline V gene encodes CDR1 SEHNR and CDR2 FQNEAQ (reference sequence). The CDR3 DNA sequence: TGTGCCAGCAGCTTAGGGGGGCCTGGGGCCAACGTCCTGACTTTC. This sequence encodes CASSLGGPGANVLTF.

The CDR3 reads CASSVWGFGEQFF. The CDR3 coding sequence is TGTGCCAGCAGCGTATGGGGATTCGGTGAGCAGTTCTTC. The chain has TRBV9 and TRBJ2-1; D is unclear. Trimming took off 1 base at V and 9 bases at J, with 11 bases between the two ends. The CDR3 has 13 amino acids. CDR1 SGDLS and CDR2 YYNGEE come from the germline V gene. Full variable domain (missing parts from reference TRBV9 and TRBJ2-1): DSGVTQTPKHLITATGQRVTLRCSPRSGDLSVYWYQQSLDQGLQFLIQYYNGEERAKGNILERFSAQQFPDLHSELNLSSLELGDSALYFCASSVWGFGEQFFGPGTRLTVL.

The chain employs TRBV6-5 and TRBJ2-7, with 11 bases matching TRBD1. V lost 6 bases and J lost 3; bases outside the gene matches: 4. Germline CDR1 and CDR2: MNHEY and SVGAGI. The CDR3 is made up of 14 amino acids. CDR3 DNA: TGTGCCAGCAGCACCGGGACAGGGGGCTACGAGCAGTACTTC. Translating it yields CASSTGTGGYEQYF.

This clone came up once. The V gene is TRBV28, the J gene TRBJ2-5; maybe TRBD1 (6 bases). The length of the CDR3 is 15 residues. Germline V gene data show CDR1 as MDHEN and CDR2 as SYDVKM. The ends were cut back, 2 bases at V and 0 bases at J, with 10 bases in the middle. DNA of the CDR3: TGTGCCAGCAGTTTAGAGGACAGACACCAAGAGACCCAGTACTTC. Translation gives CASSLEDRHQETQYF.

This chain links TRBV9 with TRBJ2-2; D not certain. V was trimmed by 6 bases and J by 5 bases, leaving 11 bases between them. The CDR3 has 13 amino acids. Germline V lookup: CDR1 SGDLS, CDR2 YYNGEE. The CDR3 DNA is TGTGCCAGCAACCCATCTGGGACCGGGGAGCTGTTTTTT. Protein product: CASNPSGTGELFF. The complete variable domain, with remaining parts taken from reference TRBV9 and TRBJ2-2, reads DSGVTQTPKHLITATGQRVTLRCSPRSGDLSVYWYQQSLDQGLQFLIQYYNGEERAKGNILERFSAQQFPDLHSELNLSSLELGDSALYFCASNPSGTGELFFGEGSRLTVL.